Given below is one T cell receptor (beta chain) in context. The data belong to a study of T cell repertoires in cytomegalovirus infection. Study-level background: TCR beta signatures that were public indicated CMV infection and matching HLA type.

With 4 bases clipped from V and 4 bases from J, the junction kept 0 bases outside the gene matches. Germline CDR1 is SQVTM and CDR2 is ANQGSEA. The CDR3 contains 11 residues. TCRdb reprocessed the reads with MiXCR, giving one entry per CDR3 protein. Of about 240,000 distinct CDR3 sequences listed, about 5.9% are singletons. The chain carries TRBV29-1 and TRBJ2-7, with 8 nucleotides matching TRBD2. The source is a human donor in good health (CMV status not recorded). Some clones in this sample may be carry-over from other donors' samples. The source material was PBMCs. The CDR3 protein is CSVVAGYEQYF. The CDR3 region has the DNA TGCAGCGTTGTAGCGGGATACGAGCAGTACTTC.